This TCR beta chain was profiled in a study of shared clonotypes between healthy human individuals. In the study overall: Used for every donor were three CD4 naive, three CD4 memory, two CD8 naive and one CD8 memory plate.

Donation came from healthy HIV-negative adults that had no recent acute infections or vaccinations. Germline V gene sequence: CDR1 SGDLS, CDR2 YYNGEE. Trimming pared 1 base from V and 4 bases from J, leaving 13 bases between. This CDR3 is built from 15 residues. With respect to this clone: The antigen remains undetermined.

The assay was immunoSEQ multiplex PCR, and TCRdb's table has in-frame clones only and misses some. The sample lists over 2 million clones, roughly 94% occurring once. Study-wide points: Clonotypes shared by all four donors outscored non-shared clonotypes in generation probability.

The rearrangement joins TRBV9 to TRBJ2-3; D unclear. Input material: naive CD4+ T cells sorted from blood. Specified subset: CD45RA+ positively selected. This receptor was taken from a man between 18 and 29 years old in good health. The DNA for the CDR3 is TGTGCCAGCAGCGTAATTTCGGGTGAGGCAGATACGCAGTATTTT. Translating gives CASSVISGEADTQYF.